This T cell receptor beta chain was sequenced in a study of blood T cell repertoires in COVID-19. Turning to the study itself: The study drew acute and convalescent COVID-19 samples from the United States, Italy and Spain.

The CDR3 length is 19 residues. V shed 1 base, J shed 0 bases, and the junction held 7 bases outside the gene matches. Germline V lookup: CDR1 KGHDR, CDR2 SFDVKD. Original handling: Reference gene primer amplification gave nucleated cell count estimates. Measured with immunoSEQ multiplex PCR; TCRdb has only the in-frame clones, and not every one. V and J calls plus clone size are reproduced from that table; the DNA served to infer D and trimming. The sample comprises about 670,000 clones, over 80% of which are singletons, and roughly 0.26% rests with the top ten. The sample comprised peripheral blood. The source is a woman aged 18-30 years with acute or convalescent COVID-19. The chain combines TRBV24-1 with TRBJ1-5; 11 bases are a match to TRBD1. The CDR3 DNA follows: TGTGCCACCAGTGATTTAACGGGACAGGGGGGGATTAGCAATCAGCCCCAGCATTTT. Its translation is CATSDLTGQGGISNQPQHF.